The present TCR beta chain was sequenced within a study of T-cell reconstitution after alpha-beta-depleted transplantation in children. A library of TCRbeta sequences, prepared with unique molecular identifiers, was generated. MiXCR was run by TCRdb on the PCR reads, yielding one entry per CDR3 protein. In the table there are about 540,000 distinct CDR3 sequences, 15% to 20% of which are singletons. Trimming cost V 3 bases and J 0 bases, with 16 bases left between them. This CDR3 comprises 16 residues. CDR1 is SGHRS, CDR2 YFSETQ, per germline. The sequenced sample was PBMCs from the stem cell graft donor, obtained from the stem cell graft. This sequence was found in a human donor who donated a stem cell graft to a child with acute lymphoblastic leukemia. The chain joins TRBV5-1 to TRBJ2-7; no definite D call. Here the CDR3 reads CASSSYSDGISYEQYF. In DNA form, the CDR3 reads TGCGCCAGCAGCTCCTACTCGGACGGAATCTCCTACGAGCAGTACTTC.